These 17 T cell receptor beta chains originate from one sample sequenced in a study of a mutant IDH1 vaccine in newly diagnosed glioma. No antigens are known for them. Clones were read by immunoSEQ multiplex PCR, and TCRdb kept only the in-frame ones, dropping some. The table includes over 60,000 clones, approximately 89% detected once. The sample's time point: week 11, during vaccination. The study gave 300 ug of mutant IDH1 20-mer peptide per vaccine dose, with topical imiquimod. The sample was PBMCs, taken from a glioma patient whose treatment included an IDH1 peptide vaccine. The receptors here all came from a man aged 35 to 55 with glioma.

This clone appeared once. The chain links TRBV6-5 to TRBJ1-5, with a weak D call TRBD1 (5 bases). The CDR3 spans 16 residues. Trimming took off 0 bases at V and 6 bases at J, with 15 bases between the two ends. CDR1 and CDR2 from the germline V gene are MNHEY and SVGAGI. In DNA form, the CDR3 reads TGTGCCAGCAGTTACTCGGGACCCCGCCCGGGTCAGCCCCAGCATTTT. It is translated as CASSYSGPRPGQPQHF.

The chain joins TRBV4-1 to TRBJ2-2; TRBD2 matches 10 bases. The germline gives CDR1 MGHRA, CDR2 YSYEKL. This CDR3 spans 15 amino acids. Trimming removed 3 bases from V and 5 bases from J; junction bases left unmatched: 3. CDR3 region: CASSHTSGVTGELFF. In nucleotides, the CDR3 is TGCGCCAGCAGCCACACTAGCGGGGTAACCGGGGAGCTGTTTTTT.

The chain joins TRBV5-4 to TRBJ1-1, with no clear D. Germline V gene lookup returns CDR1 SGHNT and CDR2 YYREEE (reference sequence). The CDR3 totals 14 residues. V lost 0 bases, J lost 1 base, and 7 bases lay in between. CDR3 coding DNA: TGTGCCAGCAGCTTGGACGGGAGGAACACTGAAGCTTTCTTT. Its protein is CASSLDGRNTEAFF.

This rearrangement joins TRBV19 to TRBJ2-4, with TRBD1 as a possible D gene (5 bases). Germline V CDR1 and CDR2: LNHDA, SQIVND (reference sequence). The length of the CDR3 is 15 residues. V was clipped by 1 base and J by 6 bases, with 13 bases between them. CDR3: CASSIASGRGNIQYF. The CDR3 nucleotides read TGTGCCAGTAGTATAGCCTCAGGGCGAGGAAACATTCAGTACTTC.

The rearrangement joins TRBV6-1 to TRBJ1-5; TRBD1 might be the D (5 bases). The germline V gene has CDR1 MNHNS and CDR2 SASEGT. This CDR3 contains 15 residues. V gave up 8 bases and J gave up 0 bases, with 14 bases separating them. CDR3 amino acids: CASRWGSNSNQPQHF. In nucleotides, the CDR3 is TGTGCCAGCCGGTGGGGCAGCAATAGCAATCAGCCCCAGCATTTT.

The CDR3 nucleotides are TGTGCCAACTCGACGCGGGAGTGCGCAGATACGCAGTATTTT. It specifies CANSTRECADTQYF. V is TRBV21-1 and J is TRBJ2-3; TRBD2 is taken as the D call from the table, unchecked against the DNA. TRBV21-1 is deemed a pseudogene. The CDR3 is made up of 14 amino acids.

This rearrangement joins TRBV5-1 to TRBJ2-1; 11 nucleotides align to TRBD2. The CDR3 is made up of 17 amino acids. Germline V gives CDR1 SGHRS, CDR2 YFSETQ. V shed 4 bases, J shed 10 bases, and the junction held 16 bases outside the gene matches. CDR3 sequence reads: CASSPTRTSGGLGEQFF. The CDR3, as DNA: TGCGCCAGCAGCCCTACCCGAACTAGCGGGGGACTGGGGGAGCAGTTCTTC. Together with reference TRBV5-1 and TRBJ2-1, the CDR3 gives the full variable domain: KAGVTQTPRYLIKTRGQQVTLSCSPISGHRSVSWYQQTPGQGLQFLFEYFSETQRNKGNFPGRFSGRQFSNSRSEMNVSTLELGDSALYLCASSPTRTSGGLGEQFFGPGTRLTVL.

The chain links TRBV25-1 to TRBJ2-1; D is unresolved. The CDR3 sequence is 16 residues long. Germline V gives CDR1 MGHDK, CDR2 SYGVNS. Trimming pared 1 base from V and 6 bases from J, leaving 16 bases between. CDR3 sequence reads: CASSESGRRRPNEQFF. Here the CDR3 DNA reads TGTGCCAGCAGTGAATCGGGCCGGCGACGGCCCAATGAGCAGTTCTTC.

The chain couples TRBV7-3 to TRBJ2-5; 9 nucleotides line up with TRBD2. Germline values: CDR1 SGHTA, CDR2 FQGTGA. The CDR3 is 14 amino acids. J gave up 1 base and V 5 bases, and 2 bases lay outside the gene matches. The CDR3 nucleotides read TGTGCCAGCAGCCCGGGACTAGCCCAAGAGACCCAGTACTTC. Translating gives CASSPGLAQETQYF.

This clone was recorded only once. The V call is TRBV7-2, the J call TRBJ1-1; a weak D match, TRBD1 (5 bases). This CDR3 contains 14 residues. V lost 4 bases and J 1 base, leaving 10 bases between the germline ends. Germline V gene sequence: CDR1 SGHTA, CDR2 FQGNSA. The CDR3 loop reads CASSSRDGNTEAFF. In DNA form, the CDR3 reads TGTGCCAGCAGCTCCCGGGACGGGAACACTGAAGCTTTCTTT.

This clone turned up a few times. The chain joins TRBV28 to TRBJ1-2; D gene uncertain. The germline V gene has CDR1 MDHEN and CDR2 SYDVKM. The CDR3 has 12 amino acids. Trimming removed 6 bases at V and 4 bases at J, with 9 bases between. The CDR3 DNA reads as TGTGCCAGCAGCCCCACCGGCTATGGCTACACCTTC. This gives the protein CASSPTGYGYTF.

J is TRBJ1-5 and V is TRBV27; the match to TRBD1 covers 10 bases. The V gene's germline CDR1 is MNHEY and CDR2 SMNVEV (reference sequence). The CDR3 spans 13 residues. Trimming cost V 6 bases and J 5 bases; bases outside gene matches: 1. The CDR3 sequence: CASRGQGHQPQHF. CDR3 coding DNA: TGTGCCAGCAGGGGACAGGGGCATCAGCCCCAGCATTTT.

The chain recombines TRBV19 with TRBJ1-5; D may be TRBD1 (6 bases). The CDR3 loop spans 14 amino acids. Between the trimmed V and J ends, which lost 3 bases and 4 bases, there was a span of 10 bases. CDR1 LNHDA and CDR2 SQIVND come from the germline V gene (reference sequence). As DNA, the CDR3 is TGTGCCAGTAGTATTGGTCAGGGGAATCAGCCCCAGCATTTT. Translated: CASSIGQGNQPQHF.

About this clone itself: Additional DNA sequences in this sample encode the identical CDR3. The chain couples TRBV6-5 to TRBJ1-1; D remains unclear. Trimming left V 0 bases short and J 0 bases short, with 8 bases between. In germline, CDR1 is MNHEY, CDR2 SVGAGI. The CDR3 has 15 residues. The CDR3 spells CASSYSNSVNTEAFF. The CDR3 DNA reads as TGTGCCAGCAGTTACTCGAACAGTGTGAACACTGAAGCTTTCTTT.

The chain carries TRBV15 and TRBJ2-7; TRBD2 agrees at 10 bases. Germline V gene sequence: CDR1 LNHNV, CDR2 YYDKDF (reference sequence). Trimming took 0 bases from V and 1 from J; bases not matched to a gene: 21. The CDR3 runs to 22 residues. CDR3 residues: CATSRDALAGASSFAISYEQYF. The CDR3 DNA is TGTGCCACCAGCAGAGATGCGCTAGCGGGAGCCAGCTCATTCGCCATTTCCTACGAGCAGTACTTC.

The V call is TRBV6-5, the J call TRBJ2-7, with unresolved D. Germline CDR1 is MNHEY and CDR2 is SVGAGI. V lost 8 bases, J lost 6 bases, and 17 bases lay in between. The CDR3 runs to 13 residues. The CDR3 loop reads CASGESVLREQYF. The CDR3 DNA follows: TGTGCCAGCGGGGAAAGCGTTCTACGCGAGCAGTACTTC.

In this sample, this clone turned up once. V is TRBV5-1 and J is TRBJ1-1; tentative D call: TRBD1 (5 bases). Germline V CDR1 and CDR2: SGHRS, YFSETQ. Between the trimmed V and J ends, which lost 4 bases and 6 bases, there was a span of 16 bases. The CDR3 spans 14 residues. This chain's CDR3 is CASSRGSGVPEAFF. The DNA for the CDR3 is TGCGCCAGCAGCCGGGGGTCCGGGGTCCCTGAAGCTTTCTTT.